A single sample is the source of the 32 T cell receptor beta chains below, sequenced in a study of OX40 agonist ivuxolimab in advanced cancers. This table comes from immunoSEQ multiplex PCR, and its TCRdb copy is limited to in-frame clones, with some not included. In the table there are about 30,000 clones, roughly nine tenths of which are singletons. This sample comprised CD4+ or CD8+ T cells sorted from blood, obtained in a trial of the OX40 agonist ivuxolimab. Receptors originate from an adult with an advanced solid tumor such as melanoma, head and neck, liver or kidney cancer.

The chain employs TRBV5-4 and TRBJ2-2; no reliable D call. The CDR3 runs 13 residues. CDR1 is SGHNT and CDR2 is YYREEE in the germline V gene (reference sequence). V lost 3 bases and J lost 6, with 9 bases in between. The CDR3 nucleotides read TGTGCCAGCAGCTCGATCGCTCCCGGGGAGCTGTTTTTT. It is translated as CASSSIAPGELFF.

This chain's CDR3 is CASSLTPLSGNTIYF. DNA of the CDR3: TGCGCCAGCAGCTTGACACCTCTCTCTGGAAACACCATATATTTT. The chain couples TRBV5-1 to TRBJ1-3; D ambiguous. The V end was cut by 1 base, the J end by 0 bases, with 8 bases between. This CDR3 region has 15 residues. Germline V gives CDR1 SGHRS, CDR2 YFSETQ.

V gene TRBV27 combines with J gene TRBJ2-5; 13 nucleotides line up with TRBD2. The trim removed 5 bases at V and 4 bases at J, leaving 4 bases unmatched. The CDR3 extends over 15 amino acids. Germline-derived CDR1 and CDR2 are MNHEY and SMNVEV (reference sequence). Here the CDR3 DNA reads TGTGCCAGCAGTCCGTGGACTAGCGGGAGAGAGACCCAGTACTTC. Protein: CASSPWTSGRETQYF.

This chain uses TRBV7-9 with TRBJ2-1; D is possibly TRBD1 (5 bases). The germline V gene encodes CDR1 SEHNR and CDR2 FQNEAQ (reference sequence). The V end lost 5 bases, the J end lost 8 bases, and 10 bases lay between the germline ends. This CDR3 is built from 12 residues. The CDR3 region has the DNA TGTGCCAGCAGCCCCAGGGCGGATGAGCAGTTCTTC. It specifies CASSPRADEQFF. Looking up the rest from reference TRBV7-9 and TRBJ2-1 gives the full variable domain: DTGVSQNPRHKITKRGQNVTFRCDPISEHNRLYWYRQTLGQGPEFLTYFQNEAQLEKSRLLSDRFSAERPKGSFSTLEIQRTEQGDSAMYLCASSPRADEQFFGPGTRLTVL.

This chain uses TRBV7-9 with TRBJ2-5, with a possible D match to TRBD2 (6 bases). The CDR3 runs 13 residues. The V gene's germline CDR1 is SEHNR and CDR2 FQNEAQ (reference sequence). V shed 4 bases and J shed 5 bases, with 11 bases lying between them. CDR3 amino acids: CASSWGGSETQYF. The DNA of the CDR3 is TGTGCCAGCAGCTGGGGAGGAAGTGAGACCCAGTACTTC.

In this sample, this clone turned up once. The chain uses TRBV29-1 and TRBJ1-2; D is perhaps TRBD1 (5 bases). V was pared by 3 bases and J by 5 bases, with 28 bases between. The CDR3 covers 18 residues. Germline V gene sequence: CDR1 SQVTM, CDR2 ANQGSEA. Here the CDR3 DNA reads TGCAGCGTTGAGGCGGGGCGTGTGGTCCAAGAATCTACTTATGGCTACACCTTC. Its protein is CSVEAGRVVQESTYGYTF.

This chain connects TRBV7-9 to TRBJ2-2; tentative D call: TRBD2 (6 bases). CDR1 and CDR2 from the germline V gene are SEHNR and FQNEAQ (reference sequence). This CDR3 comprises 11 residues. The germline V and J ends were trimmed by 9 bases and 5 bases, with 7 bases remaining between them. The CDR3 sequence: CARGGTGELFF. CDR3 coding DNA: TGTGCCAGGGGAGGAACCGGGGAGCTGTTTTTT.

This chain connects TRBV5-1 to TRBJ2-7, with 8 bases aligning to TRBD1. The V gene's germline CDR1 is SGHRS and CDR2 YFSETQ. The CDR3 consists of 15 residues. Trimming at V came to 4 bases and at J to 1 base, leaving 7 bases not matched to a gene. CDR3 nucleotide sequence: TGCGCCAGCAGCGAAGGGACAGGACCTTCCTACGAGCAGTACTTC. It is translated as CASSEGTGPSYEQYF.

The chain recombines TRBV4-3 with TRBJ2-7; D possibly corresponds to TRBD1 (5 bases). Trimming removed 0 bases from V and 5 bases from J, with 20 bases in between. The length of the CDR3 is 17 residues. The germline CDR1 and CDR2 sequences are LGHNA and YSLEER. CDR3 nucleotide sequence: TGCGCCAGCAGCCAAGAATTACTGTCAGGGATTGGCCACGAGCAGTACTTC. It is translated as CASSQELLSGIGHEQYF.

The chain combines TRBV6-5 with TRBJ2-1; D is uncertain. Looked up from germline, CDR1 is MNHEY and CDR2 is SVGAGI. The CDR3 consists of 11 residues. V was trimmed by 6 bases and J by 10 bases, leaving 10 bases between them. The CDR3 spells CASSPPPEQFF. The CDR3 DNA reads as TGTGCCAGCAGCCCTCCTCCAGAGCAGTTCTTC.

This chain's CDR3 is CASSYLGQALRPQHF. Here the CDR3 DNA reads TGTGCCAGCAGTTACTTGGGACAGGCGTTAAGGCCCCAGCATTTT. The chain has TRBV6-6 and TRBJ1-5, with 8 bases matching TRBD1. CDR1 is MNHNY and CDR2 is SVGAGI in the germline V gene (reference sequence). This CDR3 contains 15 residues. V was clipped by 1 base and J by 9 bases; unmatched bases: 8.

The count of this clone is one. The gene calls are TRBV2 and TRBJ2-7; D gene unclear. In germline, CDR1 is SNHLY, CDR2 FYNNEI. This CDR3 comprises 14 residues. The V end lost 3 bases, the J end lost 1 base, and 10 bases lay between the germline ends. The CDR3, as DNA: TGTGCCAGCAGTGATAGGGTAGTTTCCTACGAGCAGTACTTC. Residues: CASSDRVVSYEQYF.

Judged by abundance, this clone is medium-sized. The J gene is TRBJ1-1, the V gene TRBV19; D gene ambiguous. Germline V gene lookup returns CDR1 LNHDA and CDR2 SQIVND (reference sequence). This CDR3 has 12 residues. The ends were cut back, 1 base at V and 7 bases at J, with 7 bases in the middle. CDR3 amino acids: CASSIGGNEAFF. DNA of the CDR3: TGTGCCAGTAGTATAGGGGGAAATGAAGCTTTCTTT.

The chain carries TRBV7-9 and TRBJ2-1; D not resolved. Germline CDR1 and CDR2: SEHNR and FQNEAQ (reference sequence). Deletions cut 5 bases from V and 3 bases from J, with 17 bases between. The CDR3 contains 16 residues. CDR3 residues: CASSPRADNFYNEQFF. CDR3 DNA sequence: TGTGCCAGCAGCCCCCGCGCCGATAACTTCTACAATGAGCAGTTCTTC.

The rearrangement uses TRBV10-3 and TRBJ2-7, with D perhaps given as TRBD1 or TRBD2 (5 bases each). Germline CDR1 reads ENHRY; CDR2 reads SYGVKD. Trimming removed 10 bases at V and 2 bases at J, with 18 bases between. This CDR3 is built from 14 residues. CDR3 amino acids: CATKDGGSPYEQYF. The CDR3 DNA reads as TGTGCCACTAAAGATGGGGGATCACCCTACGAGCAGTACTTC.

The chain links TRBV27 to TRBJ2-3; D gene uncertain. Germline V gene sequence: CDR1 MNHEY, CDR2 SMNVEV (reference sequence). This CDR3 comprises 15 residues. V lost 1 base, J lost 0 bases, and 8 bases lay in between. DNA of the CDR3: TGTGCCAGCAGTTTATTACAGTCAAGCACAGATACGCAGTATTTT. Amino acids: CASSLLQSSTDTQYF.

This chain links TRBV30 with TRBJ2-1; possibly TRBD2 for D (5 bases). This CDR3 contains 14 residues. V lost 1 base to trimming and J lost 4 bases, with 11 bases between them. Germline V lookup: CDR1 GTSNPN, CDR2 SVGIG (reference sequence). CDR3 region: CAWSASSAYNEQFF. CDR3 nucleotide sequence: TGTGCCTGGAGTGCTAGCTCTGCGTACAATGAGCAGTTCTTC.

CDR3 loop: CASSLVGHYVNEQFF. The CDR3 DNA follows: TGTGCCAGCAGCTTAGTGGGGCACTATGTAAATGAGCAGTTCTTC. The V gene is TRBV7-9, the J gene TRBJ2-1; tentatively, D is TRBD1 (5 bases). The CDR3 has 15 residues. V was pared by 1 base and J by 7 bases, with 14 bases between. Germline V gene lookup returns CDR1 SEHNR and CDR2 FQNEAQ (reference sequence).

The gene calls are TRBV25-1 and TRBJ2-5, with D perhaps assigned TRBD1 or TRBD2 (6 bases each). Trimming pared 8 bases from V and 7 bases from J, leaving 23 bases between. The CDR3 runs to 15 residues. The germline V gene has CDR1 MGHDK and CDR2 SYGVNS. This CDR3 reads CASYYEAGVEGTQYF. As DNA, the CDR3 is TGTGCCAGCTATTACGAGGCAGGGGTGGAGGGGACCCAGTACTTC.

The chain couples TRBV6-5 to TRBJ2-1; maybe TRBD2 (6 bases). CDR3 size: 15 residues. Trimming took off 5 bases at V and 0 bases at J, with 11 bases between the two ends. Germline lookup yields CDR1 MNHEY and CDR2 SVGAGI. CDR3 amino acids: CASSQEGSSYNEQFF. CDR3 DNA: TGTGCCAGCAGTCAGGAGGGTAGCTCCTACAATGAGCAGTTCTTC.

V usage is TRBV4-1 and J usage is TRBJ2-7, with 12 bases identical to TRBD1. V lost 3 bases to trimming and J lost 5 bases; unmatched junction nucleotides: 8. The germline CDR1 and CDR2 sequences are MGHRA and YSYEKL. This CDR3 is 16 amino acids long. CDR3 sequence reads: CASSQEPGTGGHEQYF. The CDR3 nucleotides are TGCGCCAGCAGCCAGGAACCCGGGACAGGGGGCCACGAGCAGTACTTC.

The rearrangement joins TRBV7-7 to TRBJ2-2, with 7 bases lining up with TRBD2. Germline V lookup: CDR1 SSHAT, CDR2 FNYEAQ (reference sequence). The CDR3 consists of 18 residues. J was trimmed by 1 base and V by 5 bases; bases with no gene match: 13. CDR3 sequence: CASSPLRLAALNTGELFF. The CDR3 region has the DNA TGTGCCAGCAGCCCTTTGAGGCTAGCGGCATTGAACACCGGGGAGCTGTTTTTT.

The chain has TRBV27 and TRBJ2-7; D not certain. Trimming cost V 0 bases and J 0 bases, with 6 bases left between them. The CDR3 runs to 14 residues. Germline-derived CDR1 and CDR2 are MNHEY and SMNVEV (reference sequence). The chain's CDR3 is CASSLSDGSYEQYF. The CDR3 DNA follows: TGTGCCAGCAGTTTATCGGACGGCTCCTACGAGCAGTACTTC.

The chain uses TRBV7-2 and TRBJ2-3; D not certain. The CDR3 is 12 amino acids. Trimming shortened V by 5 bases and J by 1 base, and 4 bases separated the two germline ends. The germline V gene encodes CDR1 SGHTA and CDR2 FQGNSA. For the CDR3, the DNA is TGTGCCAGCAGCCCCCGCACAGATACGCAGTATTTT. Translation: CASSPRTDTQYF.

V gene TRBV6-6 combines with J gene TRBJ2-7, with D perhaps matching TRBD2 (5 bases). Germline assignment: CDR1 MNHNY and CDR2 SVGAGI (reference sequence). This CDR3 spans 15 amino acids. V lost 4 bases to trimming and J lost 1 base, with 14 bases between them. The CDR3 sequence is CASSSPYGGSYEQYF. The DNA for the CDR3 is TGTGCCAGCAGTTCCCCCTACGGAGGATCCTACGAGCAGTACTTC.

This chain connects TRBV7-6 to TRBJ2-7; 8 bases are a match to TRBD1. The CDR3 is made up of 15 amino acids. Germline CDR1 SGHVS, CDR2 FNYEAQ. Trimming removed 5 bases from V and 4 bases from J; junction bases left unmatched: 10. CDR3 sequence: CASSAGQGDGYEQYF. The DNA for the CDR3 is TGTGCCAGCAGCGCCGGACAGGGCGACGGGTACGAGCAGTACTTC.

The chain combines TRBV21-1 with TRBJ2-7; the table's D call of TRBD2 was not tested on the DNA. TRBV21-1 is an annotated pseudogene. The CDR3 spans 18 residues. The CDR3 sequence is CASTATDQRERWGYEQYF. Written as DNA, the CDR3 is TGTGCCAGCACGGCTACGGACCAGCGGGAGAGATGGGGCTACGAGCAGTACTTC.

The V and J genes are TRBV9 and TRBJ2-7; 9 bases map to TRBD2. The trim removed 0 bases at V and 7 bases at J, leaving 8 bases unmatched. This CDR3 comprises 15 residues. Germline V lookup: CDR1 SGDLS, CDR2 YYNGEE. CDR3 amino acids: CASSVDSGGTREQYF. The CDR3 DNA follows: TGTGCCAGCAGCGTAGATAGCGGGGGTACCCGAGAGCAGTACTTC.

The genes are TRBV5-1 and TRBJ2-1; either TRBD1 or TRBD2 may fit D (5 bases each). The CDR3 loop spans 13 amino acids. The germline CDR1 and CDR2 sequences are SGHRS and YFSETQ. V lost 5 bases to trimming and J lost 4 bases, with 10 bases between them. The chain's CDR3 is CASSFWGYNEQFF. Written as DNA, the CDR3 is TGCGCCAGCAGTTTTTGGGGGTACAATGAGCAGTTCTTC.

The chain uses TRBV7-9 and TRBJ2-5; D is ambiguous. Germline V gene data show CDR1 as SEHNR and CDR2 as FQNEAQ (reference sequence). There are 12 residues in the CDR3. Trimming pared 6 bases from V and 4 bases from J, leaving 9 bases between. DNA of the CDR3: TGTGCCAGCAGTATTCGTGGAGAGACCCAGTACTTC. Protein: CASSIRGETQYF.

The gene calls are TRBV27 and TRBJ2-1, with TRBD2 matching 13 bases. Germline V gene lookup returns CDR1 MNHEY and CDR2 SMNVEV (reference sequence). Trimming at V came to 2 bases and at J to 8 bases, leaving 3 bases not matched to a gene. This CDR3 has 15 residues. The CDR3 DNA sequence: TGTGCCAGCAGTTTAGGCACTAGCGGGAGGGATGAGCAGTTCTTC. As protein: CASSLGTSGRDEQFF.

The V call is TRBV6-1, the J call TRBJ2-5, with 8 nucleotides matching TRBD1. Trimming at V came to 6 bases and at J to 4 bases, leaving 4 bases not matched to a gene. Germline V gene lookup returns CDR1 MNHNS and CDR2 SASEGT. The CDR3 has 13 residues. The CDR3 DNA reads TGTGCCAGCAGAGAACAGGGGGGAGAGACCCAGTACTTC. Its translation: CASREQGGETQYF.